This T cell receptor (beta chain) is from a study of blood T cell repertoires in COVID-19. The repertoire was sequenced with immunoSEQ multiplex PCR; TCRdb's copy has only in-frame clones and lacks some. The sample lists 300,000 to 350,000 clones; roughly 89% were seen once. Per germline, CDR1 DFQATT and CDR2 SNEGSKA (reference sequence). Trimming stripped 3 bases from V and 0 bases from J, with 17 bases between. The CDR3 has 16 amino acids. The chain joins TRBV20-1 to TRBJ2-5; D may be TRBD2 (5 bases). The sample comprised PBMCs or T cells enriched from blood (not recorded which). The receptor was derived from a woman younger than 35 with acute COVID-19. Here the CDR3 reads CSASRASLEYQETQYF. The CDR3 DNA sequence: TGCAGTGCTAGTCGGGCTAGCTTAGAGTACCAAGAGACCCAGTACTTC.